Below are 24 T cell receptor beta chains sequenced from a single sample in a study of radiation and T cells in renal cell carcinoma. Time point described: blood 2 weeks post-SBRT. Documented treatment: 15 Gy SBRT to primary tumor, nephrectomy 4 weeks later. Produced via immunoSEQ multiplex PCR; TCRdb's table is partial and in-frame only. The sample holds around 60,000 clones, around three quarters seen once. The sample consisted of blood, taken from a patient whose treatment included radiotherapy and nephrectomy. These receptors came from a man between 60 and 75 years old with renal cell carcinoma.

This clone was recorded once. The chain combines TRBV6-5 with TRBJ2-1; D may correspond to TRBD1 or TRBD2 (5 bases each). In germline, CDR1 is MNHEY, CDR2 SVGAGI. This CDR3 has 12 residues. Trimming removed 6 bases from V and 12 bases from J, with 15 bases in between. CDR3 nucleotides: TGTGCCAGCAGCCCGGGGCCAACGGGGCAGTTCTTC. Amino acids: CASSPGPTGQFF.

The chain uses TRBV6-5 and TRBJ1-6; 9 bases match TRBD1. Germline CDR1 MNHEY, CDR2 SVGAGI. The CDR3 extends over 15 amino acids. The J segment lost 7 bases and the V segment lost 5 bases, leaving 6 bases of the junction unmatched. CDR3 coding DNA: TGTGCCAGCAGTAAACAGGGGGCGGGAAATTCACCCCTCCACTTT. As protein: CASSKQGAGNSPLHF.

This clone was counted a single time. V and J are TRBV19 and TRBJ2-3; 8 bases line up with TRBD1. V gave up 5 bases and J gave up 2 bases; unmatched junction bases: 9. Germline V gene lookup returns CDR1 LNHDA and CDR2 SQIVND (reference sequence). CDR3 length: 16 residues. CDR3 region: CASSSPRTGYTDTQYF. As DNA, the CDR3 is TGTGCCAGTAGTTCCCCCCGGACAGGGTACACAGATACGCAGTATTTT.

The V call is TRBV7-8, the J call TRBJ2-1; TRBD2 agrees at 8 bases. The CDR3 extends over 14 amino acids. Trimming took 4 bases from V and 12 from J; bases not matched to a gene: 11. Looked up from germline, CDR1 is SGHVS and CDR2 is FQNEAQ. The DNA of the CDR3 is TGTGCCAGCAGCTCCGCGGGGATAGCGGGAACGCAGTTCTTC. Its translation: CASSSAGIAGTQFF.

The chain links TRBV10-2 to TRBJ2-5, with D possibly TRBD1 on 6 matching bases. Germline V lookup: CDR1 WSHSY, CDR2 SAAADI. The CDR3 totals 14 residues. V was cut by 7 bases and J by 1 base, with 13 bases left in between. The CDR3 nucleotides are TGCGCCAGCACCCCCGTAGGGGGCCAAGAGACCCAGTACTTC. This sequence encodes CASTPVGGQETQYF.

The CDR3 nucleotides are TGCGCCAGCAACCCGGGACAGGGTAAAGAGCAGTACTTC. Its protein is CASNPGQGKEQYF. The chain has TRBV5-1 and TRBJ2-7; 9 nucleotides line up with TRBD1. The CDR3 runs 13 residues. The trim removed 6 bases at V and 7 bases at J, leaving 8 bases unmatched. The germline CDR1 and CDR2 sequences are SGHRS and YFSETQ. Full variable domain (missing parts from reference TRBV5-1 and TRBJ2-7): KAGVTQTPRYLIKTRGQQVTLSCSPISGHRSVSWYQQTPGQGLQFLFEYFSETQRNKGNFPGRFSGRQFSNSRSEMNVSTLELGDSALYLCASNPGQGKEQYFGPGTRLTVT.

The genes are TRBV7-8 and TRBJ2-5, with a possible D match to TRBD2 (5 bases). Deletions cut 1 base from V and 5 bases from J, with 11 bases between. The CDR3 has 14 residues. Germline V gene sequence: CDR1 SGHVS, CDR2 FQNEAQ. The CDR3 bases are TGTGCCAGCAGCTTAGGAGGGTTCAGGGAGACCCAGTACTTC. Translated: CASSLGGFRETQYF.

The chain recombines TRBV7-9 with TRBJ1-1; D not certain. With 5 bases removed from V and 0 bases from J, the gap between germline ends came to 10 bases. CDR3 length: 14 residues. Germline V gives CDR1 SEHNR, CDR2 FQNEAQ (reference sequence). This CDR3 reads CASSLQWMNTEAFF. In DNA, the CDR3 is TGTGCCAGCAGCCTACAGTGGATGAACACTGAAGCTTTCTTT.

The chain employs TRBV4-3 and TRBJ2-1; 11 nucleotides agree with TRBD1. The CDR3 is made up of 16 amino acids. V shed 3 bases, J shed 7 bases, and the junction held 8 bases outside the gene matches. Germline CDR1 is LGHNA and CDR2 is YSLEER. DNA of the CDR3: TGCGCCAGCAGCCAGGGGACCGGGACAGGGGGGAATGAGCAGTTCTTC. Protein product: CASSQGTGTGGNEQFF.

This rearrangement joins TRBV10-1 to TRBJ2-7; TRBD2 is a possible D gene (5 bases). Trimming pared 0 bases from V and 2 bases from J, leaving 8 bases between. The CDR3 totals 14 residues. Germline CDR1 is WNHNN and CDR2 is SYGVQD (reference sequence). This CDR3 is CASSESRVPYEQYF. The CDR3 bases are TGCGCCAGCAGTGAGTCGCGGGTTCCCTACGAGCAGTACTTC.

V usage is TRBV19 and J usage is TRBJ1-2; D possibly corresponds to TRBD1 (5 bases). V was pared by 7 bases and J by 5 bases, with 14 bases between. The germline V gene has CDR1 LNHDA and CDR2 SQIVND (reference sequence). The CDR3 runs 13 residues. The CDR3 DNA sequence: TGTGCCAGTACCCTGGGGGGAGGGTATGGCTACACCTTC. Encoded protein: CASTLGGGYGYTF.

The rearrangement links TRBV6-5 to TRBJ1-2; TRBD1 is a possible D gene (5 bases). The CDR3 extends over 11 amino acids. V was shortened by 10 bases and J by 8 bases, with 14 bases between the two germline ends. In germline, CDR1 is MNHEY, CDR2 SVGAGI. CDR3 in DNA: TGTGCCACCACGGTTGGGGACGGCTACACCTTC. The encoded protein is CATTVGDGYTF.

In this sample, this clone turned up a few times. The chain couples TRBV10-3 to TRBJ1-6; 7 bases are shared with TRBD1. Germline loops: CDR1 ENHRY, CDR2 SYGVKD. Trimming took 5 bases from V and 5 from J; bases not matched to a gene: 3. CDR3 size: 14 residues. The CDR3 protein is CAISYRGNNSPLHF. In DNA, the CDR3 is TGTGCCATCAGTTACAGGGGAAATAATTCACCCCTCCACTTT.

CDR3 coding DNA: TGTGCCAGCTCCTCCGTAATACGGGTCATCGCTGAAGCTTTCTTT. This sequence encodes CASSSVIRVIAEAFF. The chain uses TRBV7-2 and TRBJ1-1; D is ambiguous. This CDR3 spans 15 amino acids. Germline CDR1 reads SGHTA; CDR2 reads FQGNSA. The V end was cut by 8 bases, the J end by 6 bases, with 22 bases between. The full variable domain, completed using reference TRBV7-2 and TRBJ1-1, is GAGVSQSPSNKVTEKGKDVELRCDPISGHTALYWYRQSLGQGLEFLIYFQGNSAPDKSGLPSDRFSAERTGGSVSTLTIQRTQQEDSAVYLCASSSVIRVIAEAFFGQGTRLTVV.

The genes are TRBV7-9 and TRBJ2-5; possible D gene TRBD1, 6 bases. Germline V gene sequence: CDR1 SEHNR, CDR2 FQNEAQ (reference sequence). This CDR3 comprises 15 residues. Trimming removed 1 base from V and 4 bases from J, with 13 bases in between. Written as DNA, the CDR3 is TGTGCCAGCAGCTTAGGGGGAGACAGGTCAGAGACCCAGTACTTC. Translation: CASSLGGDRSETQYF.

In its sample, this clone is medium-sized (0.01 to 0.1%). The chain links TRBV5-4 to TRBJ1-2; 7 positions agree with TRBD1. The CDR3 spans 13 residues. Unmatched junction bases numbered 3, after V lost 3 bases and J lost 4 bases. CDR1 and CDR2 from the germline V gene are SGHNT and YYREEE (reference sequence). The CDR3 spells CASSSGQAYGYTF. In DNA form, the CDR3 reads TGTGCCAGCAGCTCCGGACAGGCCTATGGCTACACCTTC.

The chain links TRBV19 to TRBJ1-4, with TRBD1 as a possible D gene (6 bases). This CDR3 has 14 amino acids. Germline V gene sequence: CDR1 LNHDA, CDR2 SQIVND (reference sequence). Trimming removed 3 bases at V and 5 bases at J, with 10 bases between. The CDR3 DNA follows: TGTGCCAGTAGTATCCGACAGGAGAATGAAAAACTGTTTTTT. It yields the protein CASSIRQENEKLFF.

The chain carries TRBV4-3 and TRBJ1-2, with D perhaps matching TRBD1 (6 bases). The CDR3 length is 16 residues. Trimming removed 0 bases from V and 3 bases from J, with 14 bases in between. Germline V lookup: CDR1 LGHNA, CDR2 YSLEER. The CDR3 region has the DNA TGCGCCAGCAGCCAAGATCACCGAGGGGGTTACTATGGCTACACCTTC. It specifies CASSQDHRGGYYGYTF.

The rearrangement joins TRBV5-1 to TRBJ1-1, with 9 bases aligning to TRBD1. The V and J ends lost 1 base and 1 base, in that order; junction bases with no gene match: 8. The CDR3 sequence is 17 residues long. Per germline, CDR1 SGHRS and CDR2 YFSETQ. The CDR3 spells CASSLRSGQGTNTEAFF. CDR3 bases: TGCGCCAGCAGCTTGAGATCGGGACAGGGAACGAACACTGAAGCTTTCTTT.

CDR3 residues: CASSLASPYEQYF. The CDR3 DNA reads TGCGCCAGCAGCTTGGCCTCCCCCTACGAGCAGTACTTC. The chain uses TRBV5-1 and TRBJ2-7, with D hard to call. Germline CDR1 reads SGHRS; CDR2 reads YFSETQ. The CDR3 spans 13 residues. Trimming took 0 bases from V and 2 from J, leaving 6 bases between them. The full variable domain, its missing parts supplied by reference TRBV5-1 and TRBJ2-7, is KAGVTQTPRYLIKTRGQQVTLSCSPISGHRSVSWYQQTPGQGLQFLFEYFSETQRNKGNFPGRFSGRQFSNSRSEMNVSTLELGDSALYLCASSLASPYEQYFGPGTRLTVT.

This chain uses TRBV7-2 with TRBJ1-4; 9 nucleotides agree with TRBD1. The CDR3 runs 16 residues. Germline values: CDR1 SGHTA, CDR2 FQGNSA. V dropped 5 bases and J dropped 7; count of bases not matched to a gene: 11. The CDR3, as DNA: TGTGCCAGCAGCGGAAAGGGTGGGACAGGGACTGAAAAACTGTTTTTT. It translates to CASSGKGGTGTEKLFF.

The genes are TRBV7-2 and TRBJ1-2; D gene unclear. Germline V lookup: CDR1 SGHTA, CDR2 FQGNSA. The CDR3 spans 13 residues. Between the trimmed V and J ends, which lost 6 bases and 0 bases, there was a span of 8 bases. CDR3 region: CASSPQSNYGYTF. The DNA for the CDR3 is TGTGCCAGCAGTCCGCAATCTAACTATGGCTACACCTTC.

This clone showed up just a few times. The chain combines TRBV19 with TRBJ1-4; D not certain. The CDR3 extends over 15 amino acids. Germline V lookup: CDR1 LNHDA, CDR2 SQIVND (reference sequence). Trimming cost V 3 bases and J 3 bases, with 11 bases left between them. The CDR3 spells CASSISWTANEKLFF. Written as DNA, the CDR3 is TGTGCCAGTAGTATTTCGTGGACGGCTAATGAAAAACTGTTTTTT.

This clone was counted a few times. J is TRBJ1-1 and V is TRBV29-1; D is unclear. Germline V CDR1 and CDR2: SQVTM, ANQGSEA. There are 13 residues in the CDR3. CDR3 region: CSGGRTRLTEAFF. In nucleotides, the CDR3 is TGCAGTGGAGGGAGGACCAGGCTCACTGAAGCTTTCTTT.